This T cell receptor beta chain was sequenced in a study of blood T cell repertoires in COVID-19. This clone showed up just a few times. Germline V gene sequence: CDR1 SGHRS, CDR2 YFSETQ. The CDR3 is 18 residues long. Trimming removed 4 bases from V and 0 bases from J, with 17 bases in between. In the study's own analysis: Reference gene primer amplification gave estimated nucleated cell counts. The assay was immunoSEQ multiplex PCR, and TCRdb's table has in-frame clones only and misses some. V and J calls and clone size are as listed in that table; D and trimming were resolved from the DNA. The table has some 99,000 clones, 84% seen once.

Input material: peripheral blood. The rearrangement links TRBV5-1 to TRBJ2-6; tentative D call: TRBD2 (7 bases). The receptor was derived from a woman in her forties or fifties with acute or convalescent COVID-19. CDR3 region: CASSPGHGRLSGANVLTF. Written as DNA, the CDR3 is TGCGCCAGCAGCCCGGGACACGGGAGGCTCTCTGGGGCCAACGTCCTGACTTTC.